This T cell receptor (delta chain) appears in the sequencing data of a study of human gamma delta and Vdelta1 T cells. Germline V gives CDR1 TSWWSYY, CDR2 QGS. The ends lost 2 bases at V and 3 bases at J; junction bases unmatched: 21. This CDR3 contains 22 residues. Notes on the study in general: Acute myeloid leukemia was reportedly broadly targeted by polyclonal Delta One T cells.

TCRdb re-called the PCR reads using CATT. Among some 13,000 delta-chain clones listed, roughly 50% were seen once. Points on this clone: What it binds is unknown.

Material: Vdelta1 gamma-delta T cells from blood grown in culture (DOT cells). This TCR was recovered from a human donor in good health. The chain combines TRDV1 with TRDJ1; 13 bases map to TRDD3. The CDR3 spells CALGEKIGPTTVLGDTPDKLIF. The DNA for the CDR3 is TGTGCTCTTGGGGAAAAGATTGGACCTACGACAGTACTGGGGGATACGCCCGATAAACTCATCTTT.